This T cell receptor (beta chain) originates from a study of blood T cell repertoires in COVID-19 (dated by TCRdb to about 2020). A note on the overall study: Collaborator samples came from the United States, Italy and Spain and covered acute and convalescent phases of COVID-19. Subjects who had been exposed to COVID-19, were actively infected with it, or had recovered from it provided the deeply sampled blood TCRbeta repertoires that made up the dataset. The material from the prospective study consisted of cDNA or gDNA derived from T cells, B-cell-depleted T cells, or PBMCs. The samples were drawn from two sources: the first 160 participants of the ongoing ImmuneRACE study, and 1,200 or so subjects contributed by 6 global collaborators. A de-identified subject ID, COVID-19 status, age in years and sex were almost always included in the sample metadata. The repertoires were released in a freely available public database intended as a resource for research on the immune response to SARS-CoV-2. Where available, HLA class I and class II types were obtained from metadata supplied by the sample provider rather than from assay-based typing.

Each collaborating institution followed its own protocols to collect whole blood in K2EDTA tubes. Collaborator samples were shipped for TCRbeta analysis as frozen whole blood, isolated PBMCs, or DNA extracted from either sample type. Its CDR3 holds 12 amino acids, cysteine through phenylalanine. Only CDR3 DNA is held: 36 bases, read in frame from base 1. CDR1 and CDR2 are drawn from the germline V gene: KGHSH, LQKENI. Cut back by 6 bases and 4 bases, the V and J ends lie 9 bases apart. The paper as a whole reports these results and caveats: How much clinical and demographic metadata was included differed by source and by participant, and the metadata was provided uncurated.

The immunoSEQ Assay, a bias-controlled multiplex PCR, was used to amplify TCRbeta CDR3 regions from genomic DNA. The authors' analysis ran thus. The number of nucleated cells in each sample was estimated by amplification of reference gene primers within the assay. Sequence reads were collapsed and filtered to measure the absolute abundance of every unique TCRbeta CDR3 rearrangement. For each sample, productive Simpson clonality was calculated as the square root of Simpson's diversity index over productive rearrangements. TCRdb obtained this table from immuneACCESS and retained in-frame rearrangements with V and J assigned. These tables miss some clones; where compared with another copy, unresolved V genes account for less than half of the shortfall, and the remainder is unexplained. V, J and clone size are taken as reported in that table, and D and trimming were inferred from the DNA itself. In this sample the table shows around 170,000 clones, less than 90% of which occur a single time. In total, the top ten clones hold roughly 26% of the sample.

Notes on this clone: The antigen it binds to is not known. No much larger clone is present one base from it, and per-base qualities are unavailable.

Sequencing was done on a sample of peripheral blood. This sequence originates from a man between 60 and 75 years old with acute or convalescent COVID-19. The sequence joins TRBV18 to TRBJ1-2; TRBD1 is perhaps the D gene, given 6 matching bases. At the DNA level, the sequence is TGTGCCAGCTCTCAGGACAGCTATGGCTACACCTTC. It specifies CASSQDSYGYTF.